These 10 T cell receptor beta chains came from one sample sequenced in a study of T-cell reconstitution after alpha-beta-depleted transplantation in children. Unique molecular identifiers were built into the TCRbeta library. MiXCR, applied by TCRdb to the PCR reads, yields one record per CDR3 protein. Of approximately 97,000 distinct CDR3 sequences detected, 7.5% to 9% appear once; the ten largest clones hold roughly 15%. This specimen was PBMCs, taken before TCRalphabeta/CD19-depleted stem cell transplant. Every receptor here comes from a boy younger than 10 with acute lymphoblastic leukemia, due to receive a stem cell transplant.

This clonotype showed up many times. The V call is TRBV20-1, the J call TRBJ2-1; possibly TRBD1 or TRBD2 for D (7 bases each). Trimming pared 6 bases from V and 0 bases from J, leaving 12 bases between. The CDR3 covers 14 residues. Germline CDR1 is DFQATT and CDR2 is SNEGSKA (reference sequence). CDR3: CSARGGSSYNEQFF. The CDR3 nucleotides read TGCAGTGCCAGGGGGGGGAGCTCCTACAATGAGCAGTTCTTC.

There are many counts of this clonotype. J is TRBJ2-3 and V is TRBV7-9, with TRBD1 as a possible D gene (5 bases). There are 15 residues in the CDR3. Trimming pared 2 bases from V and 3 bases from J, leaving 12 bases between. Germline CDR1 reads SEHNR; CDR2 reads FQNEAQ (reference sequence). As DNA, the CDR3 is TGTGCCAGCAGCTTAAGGGGTACCTTAACAGATACGCAGTATTTT. This encodes CASSLRGTLTDTQYF.

This clonotype was seen at least ten times. The J gene is TRBJ2-5, the V gene TRBV28; possible D gene TRBD2, 5 bases. V lost 8 bases and J 5 bases, leaving 6 bases between the germline ends. The CDR3 spans 10 residues. Per the germline V gene, CDR1 is MDHEN and CDR2 is SYDVKM. The DNA of the CDR3 is TGTGCCAGCCGGAGGGAGACCCAGTACTTC. Encoded protein: CASRRETQYF.

This chain joins TRBV3-1 and TRBJ2-6, with D perhaps matching TRBD2 (6 bases). CDR1 LGHDT and CDR2 YNNKEL come from the germline V gene (reference sequence). V lost 3 bases and J lost 1, with 13 bases in between. CDR3 length: 17 amino acids. The CDR3 sequence is CASSHGLQPSGANVLTF. Written as DNA, the CDR3 is TGTGCCAGCAGCCATGGACTACAACCTTCTGGGGCCAACGTCCTGACTTTC.

CDR3 region: CSARDLRDSGNEKLFF. The CDR3, as DNA: TGCAGTGCTAGAGATTTGAGGGACAGTGGAAATGAAAAACTGTTTTTT. V usage is TRBV20-1 and J usage is TRBJ1-4; TRBD1 matches at 7 bases. V was clipped by 0 bases and J by 5 bases; unmatched bases: 9. The length of the CDR3 is 16 residues. The germline CDR1 and CDR2 sequences are DFQATT and SNEGSKA (reference sequence).

This clonotype was counted a few times. The chain links TRBV7-3 to TRBJ2-3; no clear D. V was trimmed by 5 bases and J by 0 bases, leaving 9 bases between them. The CDR3 consists of 14 residues. Germline values: CDR1 SGHTA, CDR2 FQGTGA. The CDR3 spells CASSHDGSTDTQYF. CDR3 DNA sequence: TGTGCCAGCAGCCACGACGGTAGCACAGATACGCAGTATTTT.

The chain is built from TRBV5-1 and TRBJ2-3; D tentatively fits TRBD1 or TRBD2 (5 bases each). From germline, CDR1 is SGHRS and CDR2 YFSETQ. This CDR3 is built from 17 residues. V shed 0 bases and J shed 2 bases, with 16 bases lying between them. The CDR3 DNA reads as TGCGCCAGCAGCTTGGGGTTCACGACGGGGCTCACAGATACGCAGTATTTT. This encodes CASSLGFTTGLTDTQYF.

This chain joins TRBV5-4 and TRBJ2-3; possibly TRBD1 or TRBD2 for D (5 bases each). The V gene lost 4 bases and the J gene lost 0 bases, with 9 bases spanning the gap. CDR3 length: 14 residues. The V gene's germline CDR1 is SGHNT and CDR2 YYREEE (reference sequence). The CDR3 region has the DNA TGTGCCAGCAGCGGGACCGCCAGCACAGATACGCAGTATTTT. It yields the protein CASSGTASTDTQYF.

The V call is TRBV6-1, the J call TRBJ1-3; tentative D call: TRBD1 (6 bases). CDR1 is MNHNS and CDR2 is SASEGT in the germline V gene. V was clipped by 6 bases and J by 2 bases, with 17 bases between them. CDR3 length: 16 amino acids. The DNA of the CDR3 is TGTGCCAGCAGCGAACAGGGACGTTCTGCTGGAAACACCATATATTTT. This codes for CASSEQGRSAGNTIYF.

Ten or more counts support this clonotype. CDR3 residues: CSARDPSASGGATDTQYF. The CDR3 DNA reads TGCAGTGCTAGAGATCCGTCGGCTAGCGGGGGGGCGACAGATACGCAGTATTTT. The chain uses TRBV20-1 and TRBJ2-3; 12 bases match TRBD2. The CDR3 sequence is 18 residues long. Trimming at V came to 0 bases and at J to 3 bases, leaving 10 bases not matched to a gene. Germline V gives CDR1 DFQATT, CDR2 SNEGSKA (reference sequence).